The 31 T cell receptor beta chains below were found in one sample sequenced in a study of cytomegalovirus exposure and HLA in healthy donors. With 60 Vbeta and 13 Jbeta primers, the PCR was carried out. Clones were read by immunoSEQ multiplex PCR, and TCRdb kept only the in-frame ones, dropping some. The sample yields 150,000 to 250,000 clones, 70% to 85% seen once. The source material was PBMCs. The receptors were sampled from a boy younger than 10 in good health and CMV-seronegative.

This chain uses TRBV28 with TRBJ2-3; maybe TRBD2 (5 bases). CDR1 and CDR2 from the germline V gene are MDHEN and SYDVKM. V shed 6 bases and J shed 2 bases, with 18 bases lying between them. The CDR3 runs 16 residues. CDR3 region: CASSSRTSGYTDTQYF. The DNA of the CDR3 is TGTGCCAGCAGCTCCCGGACTTCGGGCTACACAGATACGCAGTATTTT.

The chain employs TRBV10-3 and TRBJ1-2; D is perhaps TRBD1 (5 bases). Deletions cut 2 bases from V and 5 bases from J, with 12 bases between. Germline loops: CDR1 ENHRY, CDR2 SYGVKD. The CDR3 is made up of 14 amino acids. The CDR3 loop reads CAISEGRASYGYTF. Written as DNA, the CDR3 is TGTGCCATCAGTGAGGGCAGGGCCTCGTATGGCTACACCTTC.

There are a few counts of this clone. CDR3 residues: CASSTHSRPVEGYTF. In DNA form, the CDR3 reads TGTGCCAGCAGCACCCATAGCCGGCCGGTTGAGGGCTACACCTTC. This chain uses TRBV5-8 with TRBJ1-2; D gene unclear. CDR1 is SGHTS and CDR2 is YDEGEE in the germline V gene. The ends were cut back, 4 bases at V and 8 bases at J, with 21 bases in the middle. The CDR3 covers 15 residues.

The chain has TRBV4-2 and TRBJ2-7; a possible D gene is TRBD1 (7 bases). The CDR3 is 17 residues long. The V end lost 0 bases, the J end lost 0 bases, and 15 bases lay between the germline ends. Germline CDR1 LGHNA, CDR2 YNFKEQ. CDR3 sequence reads: CASSQEWRRGASYEQYF. CDR3 nucleotides: TGTGCCAGCAGCCAAGAGTGGCGCAGGGGGGCCTCCTACGAGCAGTACTTC.

The chain has TRBV5-8 and TRBJ2-7; D may be TRBD1 (6 bases). CDR3 length equals 13 residues. Between the trimmed V and J ends, which lost 4 bases and 2 bases, there was a span of 10 bases. Per the germline V gene, CDR1 is SGHTS and CDR2 is YDEGEE. Written as DNA, the CDR3 is TGTGCCAGCAGCCGGACAGTCACCTACGAGCAGTACTTC. Protein product: CASSRTVTYEQYF.

The V and J genes are TRBV9 and TRBJ1-4, with a weak D call TRBD1 (6 bases). Germline assignment: CDR1 SGDLS and CDR2 YYNGEE. The V and J ends lost 2 bases and 3 bases respectively, with 8 bases between them. The CDR3 is made up of 14 amino acids. CDR3 sequence (DNA): TGTGCCAGCAGCGTGACAGGATCTAATGAAAAACTGTTTTTT. Translation gives CASSVTGSNEKLFF.

The rearrangement uses TRBV4-1 and TRBJ2-5; weak D call: TRBD1 (5 bases). Gene TRBJ2-7 matches the end of the DNA better, so the J call may be wrong. Germline CDR1 reads MGHRA; CDR2 reads YSYEKL. The CDR3 length is 16 residues. The DNA of the CDR3 is TGCGCCAGCAGCCAAGAGGGTCCAGGGCCGTCCTACGAGCAGTACTTC. It translates to CASSQEGPGPSYEQYF.

The chain links TRBV7-9 to TRBJ2-1; the D gene is possibly TRBD2 (5 bases). Trimming pared 4 bases from V and 4 bases from J, leaving 11 bases between. The CDR3 runs to 14 residues. Germline assignment: CDR1 SEHNR and CDR2 FQNEAQ (reference sequence). CDR3 amino acids: CASSSPGMYNEQFF. CDR3 DNA: TGTGCCAGCAGCTCACCCGGGATGTACAATGAGCAGTTCTTC.

In its sample, this clone was seen a few times. The chain couples TRBV5-6 to TRBJ1-4; D not certain. Trimming stripped 0 bases from V and 0 bases from J, with 6 bases between. The germline gives CDR1 SGHDT, CDR2 YYEEEE. The CDR3 has 15 amino acids. The CDR3 spells CASSLAIATNEKLFF. CDR3 nucleotide sequence: TGTGCCAGCAGCTTGGCTATTGCAACTAATGAAAAACTGTTTTTT.

The sample holds a few counts of this clone. This chain connects TRBV19 to TRBJ1-2; perhaps TRBD1 as D (6 bases). Trimming removed 6 bases at V and 2 bases at J, with 16 bases between. The CDR3 is made up of 15 amino acids. In germline, CDR1 is LNHDA, CDR2 SQIVND (reference sequence). As DNA, the CDR3 is TGTGCCAGTAGGCCCGCCGAGACAGGAAACTATGGCTACACCTTC. Protein: CASRPAETGNYGYTF. The full variable domain, in which reference TRBV19 and TRBJ1-2 provide the parts outside the CDR3, is DGGITQSPKYLFRKEGQNVTLSCEQNLNHDAMYWYRQDPGQGLRLIYYSQIVNDFQKGDIAEGYSVSREKKESFPLTVTSAQKNPTAFYLCASRPAETGNYGYTFGSGTRLTVV.

The J gene is TRBJ1-2, the V gene TRBV19; 8 nucleotides line up with TRBD1. Germline loops: CDR1 LNHDA, CDR2 SQIVND (reference sequence). Trimming removed 3 bases from V and 6 bases from J; junction bases left unmatched: 9. The length of the CDR3 is 15 residues. CDR3 bases: TGTGCCAGTAGTATCCGGGACAGGTCCTTTCATGGCTACACCTTC. Its protein is CASSIRDRSFHGYTF. Looking up the rest from reference TRBV19 and TRBJ1-2 gives the full variable domain: DGGITQSPKYLFRKEGQNVTLSCEQNLNHDAMYWYRQDPGQGLRLIYYSQIVNDFQKGDIAEGYSVSREKKESFPLTVTSAQKNPTAFYLCASSIRDRSFHGYTFGSGTRLTVV.

The V call is TRBV5-1, the J call TRBJ2-3, with TRBD2 identical over 8 bases. V dropped 2 bases and J dropped 5; count of bases not matched to a gene: 7. This CDR3 comprises 15 residues. Per the germline V gene, CDR1 is SGHRS and CDR2 is YFSETQ. CDR3 sequence (DNA): TGCGCCAGCAGCTTCTTCGGGGGGGCCTTAGATACGCAGTATTTT. This translates into CASSFFGGALDTQYF.

The gene calls are TRBV27 and TRBJ2-2; D is unresolved. V lost 2 bases and J lost 3, with 10 bases in between. The CDR3 covers 15 residues. Per the germline V gene, CDR1 is MNHEY and CDR2 is SMNVEV (reference sequence). CDR3 amino acids: CASSLMSRDTGELFF. DNA of the CDR3: TGTGCCAGCAGTTTAATGTCCCGGGACACCGGGGAGCTGTTTTTT.

The chain joins TRBV13 to TRBJ1-1, with 7 bases matching TRBD1. CDR1 is PRHDT and CDR2 is FYEKMQ in the germline V gene (reference sequence). CDR3 length: 14 amino acids. Losses at the gene ends were 5 bases for V and 2 bases for J; bases not matched to a gene: 5. The CDR3, as DNA: TGTGCCAGCAGCCAGGGGACAGCTAACACTGAAGCTTTCTTT. Translation gives CASSQGTANTEAFF.

The rearrangement joins TRBV5-1 to TRBJ2-1; 9 bases agree with TRBD1. The ends lost 7 bases at V and 7 bases at J; junction bases unmatched: 15. Germline loops: CDR1 SGHRS, CDR2 YFSETQ. The CDR3 sequence is 16 residues long. CDR3 in amino acids: CASGTAQGAIGNEQFF. The CDR3 nucleotides are TGCGCCAGCGGCACCGCACAGGGGGCTATTGGGAATGAGCAGTTCTTC. The whole variable domain, filled in from reference TRBV5-1 and TRBJ2-1, reads KAGVTQTPRYLIKTRGQQVTLSCSPISGHRSVSWYQQTPGQGLQFLFEYFSETQRNKGNFPGRFSGRQFSNSRSEMNVSTLELGDSALYLCASGTAQGAIGNEQFFGPGTRLTVL.

This sequence joins TRBV7-3 and TRBJ2-1, with D perhaps TRBD2 (6 bases). The V and J ends lost 4 bases and 7 bases respectively, with 11 bases between them. The CDR3 runs to 13 residues. Per the germline V gene, CDR1 is SGHTA and CDR2 is FQGTGA. CDR3 loop: CASSSKGGNEQFF. In DNA form, the CDR3 reads TGTGCCAGCAGCTCAAAGGGAGGAAATGAGCAGTTCTTC.

The chain links TRBV7-9 to TRBJ2-2; the match to TRBD1 covers 7 bases. The V gene's germline CDR1 is SEHNR and CDR2 FQNEAQ (reference sequence). The CDR3 runs 16 residues. With 6 bases clipped from V and 2 bases from J, the junction kept 9 bases outside the gene matches. CDR3 coding DNA: TGTGCCAGCAGACCCTGGCCAGGGGGAAACACCGGGGAGCTGTTTTTT. Its protein is CASRPWPGGNTGELFF.

Only a few counts were recorded for this clone. The chain employs TRBV9 and TRBJ2-3, with 10 bases matching TRBD2. This CDR3 has 19 amino acids. With 0 bases clipped from V and 3 bases from J, the junction kept 13 bases outside the gene matches. Germline values: CDR1 SGDLS, CDR2 YYNGEE. In DNA, the CDR3 is TGTGCCAGCAGCGTAGGGAACGTTATGAGCGGGGGGGCAACAGATACGCAGTATTTT. It codes for CASSVGNVMSGGATDTQYF. Based on the CDR3 plus reference TRBV9 and TRBJ2-3, the full variable domain is DSGVTQTPKHLITATGQRVTLRCSPRSGDLSVYWYQQSLDQGLQFLIQYYNGEERAKGNILERFSAQQFPDLHSELNLSSLELGDSALYFCASSVGNVMSGGATDTQYFGPGTRLTVL.

This sequence joins TRBV18 and TRBJ1-3; D perhaps matches TRBD1 (5 bases). V was clipped by 2 bases and J by 7 bases, with 15 bases between them. CDR1 and CDR2 (germline): KGHSH, LQKENI. CDR3 length: 15 amino acids. CDR3 residues: CASSPREGYSNTIYF. CDR3 nucleotides: TGTGCCAGCTCACCAAGGGAGGGGTACAGCAACACCATATATTTT. Supplemented by reference TRBV18 and TRBJ1-3, the full variable domain reads NAGVMQNPRHLVRRRGQEARLRCSPMKGHSHVYWYRQLPEEGLKFMVYLQKENIIDESGMPKERFSAEFPKEGPSILRIQQVVRGDSAAYFCASSPREGYSNTIYFGEGSWLTVV.

The gene calls are TRBV6-1 and TRBJ1-3; the D is unclear. The CDR3 sequence is 12 residues long. With 7 bases removed from V and 1 base from J, the gap between germline ends came to 5 bases. Germline CDR1 MNHNS, CDR2 SASEGT. For the CDR3, the DNA is TGTGCCAGCAATCCATCTGGAAACACCATATATTTT. It codes for CASNPSGNTIYF.

Only a few counts were recorded for this clone. The chain joins TRBV29-1 to TRBJ2-3, with 13 bases that match TRBD2. The germline gives CDR1 SQVTM, CDR2 ANQGSEA. The ends lost 8 bases at V and 12 bases at J; junction bases unmatched: 8. This CDR3 is 12 amino acids long. Written as DNA, the CDR3 is TGCAGCTTTGGACTAGCGGGGGACCCTCAGTATTTT. Translated, it gives CSFGLAGDPQYF.

This clone has more than one count but fewer than ten. The chain is built from TRBV9 and TRBJ1-3; D is unresolved. The CDR3 consists of 14 residues. Trimming removed 4 bases from V and 4 bases from J, with 12 bases in between. Germline V gene lookup returns CDR1 SGDLS and CDR2 YYNGEE. CDR3 sequence (DNA): TGTGCCAGCAGCCCCCTCGTGTCCGGAAACACCATATATTTT. This translates into CASSPLVSGNTIYF.

V is TRBV15 and J is TRBJ1-5, with a weak D call TRBD1 (5 bases). The CDR3 covers 15 residues. Between the trimmed V and J ends, which lost 1 base and 6 bases, there was a span of 13 bases. Germline V gene sequence: CDR1 LNHNV, CDR2 YYDKDF (reference sequence). DNA for the CDR3: TGTGCCACCAGCAGAGGTCGGGGGGGTACTCAGCCCCAGCATTTT. Amino acid sequence: CATSRGRGGTQPQHF.

The V gene is TRBV19, the J gene TRBJ1-5; D might be TRBD1 (5 bases). Germline loops: CDR1 LNHDA, CDR2 SQIVND (reference sequence). V lost 3 bases, J lost 5 bases, and 14 bases lay in between. There are 15 residues in the CDR3. DNA of the CDR3: TGTGCCAGTAGTATTCTTCTCCCCAGGGATCAGCCCCAGCATTTT. Its protein is CASSILLPRDQPQHF.

The J gene is TRBJ1-6, the V gene TRBV2; a possible D gene is TRBD1 (6 bases). Germline V gives CDR1 SNHLY, CDR2 FYNNEI. Trimming stripped 3 bases from V and 10 bases from J, with 16 bases between. There are 15 residues in the CDR3. DNA of the CDR3: TGTGCCAGCAGTGATATAGTCCAGGGGCAATCACCCCTCCACTTT. It specifies CASSDIVQGQSPLHF.

The CDR3 here is CASSVSGTGGTGELFF. The CDR3 nucleotides read TGTGCCAGCAGTGTCTCCGGGACAGGGGGAACCGGGGAGCTGTTTTTT. This rearrangement joins TRBV6-1 to TRBJ2-2, with 11 bases aligning to TRBD1. Looked up from germline, CDR1 is MNHNS and CDR2 is SASEGT. V shed 4 bases, J shed 5 bases, and the junction held 6 bases outside the gene matches. The CDR3 totals 16 residues.

The chain carries TRBV4-2 and TRBJ2-3; tentatively, D is TRBD1 (6 bases). CDR1 is LGHNA, CDR2 YNFKEQ, per germline. V lost 4 bases and J lost 2, with 10 bases in between. The CDR3 sequence is 14 residues long. The CDR3 spells CASSLGQHTDTQYF. In DNA, the CDR3 is TGTGCCAGCAGCCTAGGACAGCACACAGATACGCAGTATTTT.

The gene calls are TRBV15 and TRBJ2-7; 9 positions agree with TRBD1. CDR3 size: 15 residues. Germline CDR1 is LNHNV and CDR2 is YYDKDF (reference sequence). With V trimmed by 1 base and J by 4 bases, 5 bases remained unmatched. The CDR3 reads CATSRGQDRGYEQYF. In DNA form, the CDR3 reads TGTGCCACCAGCAGAGGTCAGGACAGGGGTTACGAGCAGTACTTC.

V usage is TRBV7-2 and J usage is TRBJ2-7; 16 nucleotides align to TRBD2. CDR1 is SGHTA and CDR2 is FQGNSA in the germline V gene. Trimming took 6 bases from V and 2 from J; bases not matched to a gene: 1. This CDR3 comprises 15 residues. Here the CDR3 DNA reads TGTGCCAGCAGGGGGACTAGCGGGGGGGCCTACGAGCAGTACTTC. Its translation is CASRGTSGGAYEQYF. Full variable domain (remainder filled in from reference TRBV7-2 and TRBJ2-7): GAGVSQSPSNKVTEKGKDVELRCDPISGHTALYWYRQSLGQGLEFLIYFQGNSAPDKSGLPSDRFSAERTGGSVSTLTIQRTQQEDSAVYLCASRGTSGGAYEQYFGPGTRLTVT.

J is TRBJ1-2 and V is TRBV15; 8 bases fit TRBD1. The CDR3 loop spans 16 amino acids. Unmatched junction bases numbered 11, after V lost 0 bases and J lost 8 bases. CDR1 is LNHNV, CDR2 YYDKDF, per germline (reference sequence). The CDR3 sequence is CATSRDLSGTGHGYTF. The CDR3 bases are TGTGCCACCAGCAGAGATTTGAGCGGGACAGGCCACGGCTACACCTTC. Looking up the rest from reference TRBV15 and TRBJ1-2 gives the full variable domain: DAMVIQNPRYQVTQFGKPVTLSCSQTLNHNVMYWYQQKSSQAPKLLFHYYDKDFNNEADTPDNFQSRRPNTSFCFLDIRSPGLGDTAMYLCATSRDLSGTGHGYTFGSGTRLTVV.

The chain carries TRBV7-8 and TRBJ1-5; 7 nucleotides agree with TRBD1. CDR1 and CDR2 from the germline V gene are SGHVS and FQNEAQ. The ends lost 5 bases at V and 5 bases at J; junction bases unmatched: 9. The CDR3 runs 15 residues. As DNA, the CDR3 is TGTGCCAGCAGCCCGAACCCGGACAGGTATCAGCCCCAGCATTTT. Protein: CASSPNPDRYQPQHF.